This TCR beta chain was captured by sequencing in a study of cytomegalovirus exposure and HLA in healthy donors. This PCR relied on a set of 60 Vbeta primers and 13 Jbeta primers. Sequencing was performed with immunoSEQ multiplex PCR; in TCRdb, only in-frame clones are kept and a portion is missing. This sample has about 150,000 clones, with less than 85% found just once. V gave up 3 bases and J gave up 4 bases; unmatched junction bases: 6. The CDR3 contains 14 residues. The germline V gene has CDR1 GTSNPN and CDR2 SVGIG (reference sequence). The sequencing sample was made of PBMCs. The chain joins TRBV30 to TRBJ2-1; 7 bases map to TRBD2. The sequence was obtained from a woman in her 50s in good health and CMV-seropositive. For the CDR3, the DNA is TGTGCCTGGAGATGGGGGGGGTCATACAATGAGCAGTTCTTC. It codes for CAWRWGGSYNEQFF.